The rows below give T cell receptor beta chains drawn from one sample of a study of cytomegalovirus exposure and HLA in healthy donors. Profiled with immunoSEQ multiplex PCR; TCRdb holds only in-frame clones, not every one. The sample shows about 130,000 clones, about 85% of them seen only once. Sequences were obtained from PBMCs. The receptors stem from a boy aged 5-17 years in good health and CMV-seronegative. The CDR3 runs from the conserved cysteine through the conserved F or W. The D gene is left open where the match is weak. Clone size, where shown, is once, few, many, or a class for clones that have expanded.

D gene	clone size	V gene	J gene	CDR3 protein	CDR3 DNA
-	-	TRBV9	TRBJ2-6	CASRRGANVLTF	TGTGCCAGCAGGCGGGGGGCCAACGTCCTGACTTTC
-	-	TRBV18	TRBJ1-1	CASSPQSTNTEAFF	TGTGCCAGCTCACCACAGAGTACTAACACTGAAGCTTTCTTT
TRBD1	-	TRBV19	TRBJ2-1	CASSIQTGGGFNEQFF	TGTGCCAGTAGTATACAGACAGGGGGCGGTTTCAATGAGCAGTTCTTC
-	-	TRBV9	TRBJ2-5	CASSVGGRETQYF	TGTGCCAGCAGCGTAGGGGGCAGAGAGACCCAGTACTTC
TRBD1	-	TRBV18	TRBJ2-2	CASSRFGQGAGELFF	TGTGCCAGCTCACGATTTGGACAGGGCGCCGGGGAGCTGTTTTTT
-	-	TRBV18	TRBJ2-7	CASSPLSDTNDYEQYF	TGTGCCAGCTCACCATTATCGGACACGAATGACTACGAGCAGTACTTC
-	-	TRBV6-5	TRBJ1-2	CASSYTGTSNYGYTF	TGTGCCAGCAGTTACACCGGGACATCTAACTATGGCTACACCTTC
TRBD1	-	TRBV7-3	TRBJ2-7	CASSRDRGYDEQYF	TGTGCCAGCAGCCGGGACAGGGGATACGACGAGCAGTACTTC
-	once	TRBV29-1	TRBJ2-7	CSASQTPTYEQYF	TGCAGCGCGTCACAGACCCCGACCTACGAGCAGTACTTC
TRBD1	-	TRBV6-5	TRBJ1-5	CATRDRGINQPQHF	TGTGCCACCCGGGACAGGGGTATCAATCAGCCCCAGCATTTT
TRBD1	-	TRBV7-2	TRBJ2-1	CASSSPGGGLGEQFF	TGTGCCAGCAGCTCGCCAGGGGGCGGGTTAGGCGAGCAGTTCTTC
-	-	TRBV6-1	TRBJ2-5	CASSESAPRGTQYF	TGTGCCAGCAGTGAAAGTGCGCCACGGGGTACCCAGTACTTC
TRBD2	-	TRBV4-1	TRBJ2-1	CASSQVPGGGAYNEQFF	TGCGCCAGCAGCCAAGTCCCAGGCGGGGGGGCCTACAATGAGCAGTTCTTC
TRBD1	-	TRBV25-1	TRBJ1-5	CASSEGQGFNQPQHF	TGTGCCAGCAGCGAGGGACAGGGGTTCAATCAGCCCCAGCATTTT
-	-	TRBV5-6	TRBJ1-2	CASSLASWPYYGYPF	TGTGCCAGCAGCTTGGCCTCCTGGCCCTACTATGGCTACCCCTTC
TRBD2	few	TRBV10-1	TRBJ2-7	CANFPDGTSGPYEQYF	TGCGCCAACTTCCCCGATGGGACTAGCGGACCCTACGAGCAGTACTTC
-	-	TRBV9	TRBJ2-7	CASSPGSQISYEQYF	TGTGCCAGCAGCCCCGGGTCCCAAATCTCCTACGAGCAGTACTTC
TRBD2	-	TRBV7-9	TRBJ2-1	CASSHGGLAGVYNEQFF	TGTGCCAGCAGCCATGGGGGACTAGCGGGAGTGTACAATGAGCAGTTCTTC
TRBD1	few	TRBV5-1	TRBJ2-2	CASSWLTGENTGELFF	TGCGCCAGCAGCTGGTTGACAGGGGAGAACACCGGGGAGCTGTTTTTT
TRBD1	-	TRBV19	TRBJ1-1	CASRLRDRVLAEAFF	TGTGCCAGTAGGCTCCGGGACAGGGTGTTAGCTGAAGCTTTCTTT
-	-	TRBV12-5	TRBJ1-1	CASGQGSTEAFF	TGTGCTAGTGGTCAAGGGAGCACTGAAGCTTTCTTT
TRBD1	-	TRBV7-2	TRBJ1-3	CASSRDRGSGNTIYF	TGTGCCAGCAGTCGGGACAGGGGATCTGGAAACACCATATATTTT
-	-	TRBV7-9	TRBJ2-3	CASSSTGDSADTQYF	TGTGCCAGCAGCTCCACCGGGGACTCGGCAGATACGCAGTATTTT
TRBD1	-	TRBV4-3	TRBJ2-5	CASSLRQGETQYF	TGCGCCAGCAGCCTTCGACAGGGCGAGACCCAGTACTTC
-	-	TRBV7-6	TRBJ1-1	CASSQQRDTEAFF	TGTGCCAGCAGCCAACAGCGGGACACTGAAGCTTTCTTT